The next 19 T cell receptor beta chains were all read from a single sample in a study of tumor-infiltrating lymphocytes in primary liver carcinoma. Blood RNA was derived from unsorted whole blood, and germline DNA was extracted too. The template, roughly 0.45 ug total RNA, yielded TCR beta cDNA made with a constant-region primer. What produced the TCR beta libraries was three nested multiplex PCR rounds using slightly modified ARM-PCR. Running around 9 cycles apiece, the first two PCR rounds relied on TRBV1-TRBV30 forward primers together with a C-beta reverse primer. TCRdb reprocessed the multiplex PCR reads with MiXCR, giving one entry per CDR3 protein. The sample records approximately 330,000 distinct CDR3 sequences, 65% being singletons. The sequencing input was peripheral blood. Receptors originate from a man in his forties or fifties with primary liver carcinoma and hepatitis B virus infection.

This clonotype occurred many times. The J gene is TRBJ2-7, the V gene TRBV28; no definite D call. This CDR3 has 12 amino acids. Trimming pared 9 bases from V and 0 bases from J, leaving 9 bases between. Germline V gene sequence: CDR1 MDHEN, CDR2 SYDVKM. The CDR3 loop is CASQSGSYEQYF. CDR3 DNA sequence: TGTGCCAGTCAGTCGGGCTCCTACGAGCAGTACTTC. The full variable domain, rest sourced from reference TRBV28 and TRBJ2-7, is DVKVTQSSRYLVKRTGEKVFLECVQDMDHENMFWYRQDPGLGLRLIYFSYDVKMKEKGDIPEGYSVSREKKERFSLILESASTNQTSMYLCASQSGSYEQYFGPGTRLTVT.

This clonotype was seen repeatedly, ten times or more. V is TRBV6-5 and J is TRBJ2-4; weak D call: TRBD1 (6 bases). This CDR3 is built from 13 residues. Trimming left V 4 bases short and J 7 bases short, with 11 bases between. The germline V gene encodes CDR1 MNHEY and CDR2 SVGAGI. This chain's CDR3 is CASSSPRGNIQYF. The CDR3 region has the DNA TGTGCCAGCAGTTCCCCCAGGGGTAACATTCAGTACTTC.

The rearrangement uses TRBV12-3 or TRBV12-4 and TRBJ1-6; D unclear. Trimming left V 6 bases short and J 11 bases short, with 11 bases between. The CDR3 sequence is 12 residues long. The chain's CDR3 is CASRRGGTPLHF. The CDR3 DNA is TGTGCCAGCAGACGAGGAGGTACACCCCTCCACTTT.

Turning to this clonotype: A much larger clone lies one base from this, so it may be a read error. The chain links TRBV30 to TRBJ2-2; a weak D match, TRBD2 (6 bases). The CDR3 runs to 15 residues. Germline V lookup: CDR1 GTSNPN, CDR2 SVGIG (reference sequence). Trimming removed 2 bases at V and 8 bases at J, with 18 bases between. DNA of the CDR3: TGTGCCTGGAGTTCCGGGTCTAGCGTGAGAGGGGAGCTGTTTTTT. This sequence encodes CAWSSGSSVRGELFF.

This rearrangement joins TRBV5-1 to TRBJ2-3, with 8 bases identical to TRBD1. V was pared by 0 bases and J by 4 bases, with 4 bases of the junction left unmatched. The CDR3 sequence is 15 residues long. Germline loops: CDR1 SGHRS, CDR2 YFSETQ. The CDR3 reads CASSLVQGEADTQYF. Written as DNA, the CDR3 is TGCGCCAGCAGCTTGGTACAGGGGGAAGCAGATACGCAGTATTTT.

Remarks on this clonotype: Relative to the germline gene, one junction end is altered; a read error may explain this. V and J are TRBV5-4 and TRBJ2-1, with D possibly TRBD2 on 5 matching bases. The CDR3 loop spans 13 amino acids. Looked up from germline, CDR1 is SGHNT and CDR2 is YYREEE (reference sequence). As DNA, the CDR3 is TGTGCCAGGAGCTTGGAGCCAGAGGGTGAGCAGTTCTTC. Encoded protein: CARSLEPEGEQFF.

Comments on this clonotype: One end of the junction is discordant with germline, which a read error may explain. The chain recombines TRBV10-3 with TRBJ1-2; D unresolved. The CDR3 runs to 14 residues. Germline V gene data show CDR1 as ENHRY and CDR2 as SYGVKD. CDR3 nucleotide sequence: TGTGCCATCACTGAGTCGAATCAGAGGAGTGGCTACACCTTC. This gives the protein CAITESNQRSGYTF.

Remarks on this clonotype: One end of the junction does not line up with germline, which may come from a read error. The CDR3 DNA sequence: TGTGCCCGCAGCCAAGGGCCTAGCGGGACCCACGGGGAGCTGTTTTTT. Its protein is CARSQGPSGTHGELFF. This chain connects TRBV4-2 to TRBJ2-2; 9 bases agree with TRBD2. Germline V gene sequence: CDR1 LGHNA, CDR2 YNFKEQ. This CDR3 is built from 16 residues.

This chain connects TRBV7-9 to TRBJ2-6; D is unresolved. Germline V lookup: CDR1 SEHNR, CDR2 FQNEAQ (reference sequence). The CDR3 is 17 amino acids. Trimming removed 1 base from V and 1 base from J, with 11 bases in between. The CDR3 nucleotides are TGTGCCAGCAGCTTAGAATCCTTGATGTCTGGGGCCAACGTCCTGACTTTC. Translating it yields CASSLESLMSGANVLTF.

As for this clonotype: Likely a read error: the CDR3 ends without its conserved phenylalanine or tryptophan. This CDR3 is CASSFRPPSMGTEAFI. The CDR3 DNA sequence: TGTGCCAGCAGTTTCCGCCCACCTTCTATGGGCACTGAAGCTTTCATT. J is TRBJ1-1 and V is TRBV5-5, with D unresolved. CDR1 is SGHKS, CDR2 YYEKEE, per germline (reference sequence). V dropped 5 bases and J dropped 4 bases, with 21 bases sitting between them. The CDR3 totals 16 residues.

A note on this clonotype: An end of the junction differs from the germline gene, which may be a read error. CDR3 amino acids: CVSGETDSYNEQFF. The CDR3 DNA reads TGTGTCAGCGGGGAAACGGACAGCTACAATGAGCAGTTCTTC. The chain joins TRBV12-3 or TRBV12-4 to TRBJ2-1, with D tentatively TRBD2 (7 bases). CDR3 length equals 14 residues.

The genes are TRBV6-5 and TRBJ2-7; D is unclear. CDR3 size: 13 residues. The germline CDR1 and CDR2 sequences are MNHEY and SVGAGI. The CDR3 here is CVGSPRNLYEQYF. CDR3 DNA sequence: TGTGTCGGCAGCCCCCGGAACCTCTACGAGCAGTACTTC.

This clonotype occurred once. This could be a read error, since a much larger clone is one nucleotide away. This chain's CDR3 is CASSPGAAGYERYF. In DNA, the CDR3 is TGTGCCAGCAGCCCCGGGGCAGCGGGTTACGAGCGGTACTTC. The chain combines TRBV11-2 with TRBJ2-7; D might be TRBD2 (6 bases). Germline CDR1 and CDR2: SGHAT and FQNNGV. This CDR3 has 14 amino acids.

With regard to this clonotype: A read error may explain this, as a much larger clone is one base away. The V gene is TRBV12-3 or TRBV12-4, the J gene TRBJ1-1, with unresolved D. Trimming shortened V by 5 bases and J by 7 bases, and 11 bases separated the two germline ends. The CDR3 sequence is 12 residues long. The CDR3 DNA follows: TGTGCCAGCAGTGTTAGGTACATTGAAGCTTTCTTT. This gives the protein CASSVRYIEAFF.

A note on this clonotype: The conserved phenylalanine or tryptophan normally closing the CDR3 is absent here, so this likely arose from a read error. The chain is built from TRBV5-1 and TRBJ2-2, with D perhaps matching TRBD1 (7 bases). Between the trimmed V and J ends, which lost 3 bases and 3 bases, there was a span of 12 bases. Germline CDR1 is SGHRS and CDR2 is YFSETQ. There are 15 residues in the CDR3. The CDR3 DNA follows: TGCGCCAGCAGCTGGCAGGGGGAGGACACCGGGGAGCTGTTTGTT. Protein sequence: CASSWQGEDTGELFV.

As to this clonotype: The conserved final phenylalanine or tryptophan is absent from the CDR3, which likely points to a read error. The gene calls are TRBV11-2 and TRBJ1-1; D is undetermined. V gave up 7 bases and J gave up 1 base, with 16 bases separating them. The CDR3 is 15 amino acids. The germline gives CDR1 SGHAT, CDR2 FQNNGV. The CDR3 nucleotides are TGTGCCAGCAACATGCCGGGATGCAAGAACACTGAAGCTTTCCTT. It yields the protein CASNMPGCKNTEAFL.

This clonotype has ten or more counts. The V gene is TRBV10-3, the J gene TRBJ2-1, with TRBD2 matching 8 bases. The V gene's germline CDR1 is ENHRY and CDR2 SYGVKD. Losses at the gene ends were 3 bases for V and 3 bases for J; bases not matched to a gene: 4. The CDR3 sequence is 15 residues long. The CDR3 loop is CAISELSGSYNEQFF. CDR3 DNA: TGTGCCATCAGTGAATTAAGCGGGAGCTACAATGAGCAGTTCTTC.

The chain uses TRBV6-5 and TRBJ1-1; maybe TRBD1 (5 bases). Germline loops: CDR1 MNHEY, CDR2 SVGAGI. V was trimmed by 2 bases and J by 11 bases, leaving 18 bases between them. The length of the CDR3 is 14 residues. CDR3 sequence reads: CASSYGQGGWVAFF. In DNA form, the CDR3 reads TGTGCCAGCAGTTACGGGCAGGGTGGTTGGGTGGCTTTCTTT.

Points on this clonotype: This may come from a read error, since a much larger clone is one base off. CDR3 protein: CANSRGLAGTDTQYF. For the CDR3, the DNA is TGTGCCAACAGTAGAGGACTAGCCGGCACAGATACGCAGTATTTT. The V and J genes are TRBV6-5 and TRBJ2-3; 8 nucleotides align to TRBD2. CDR3 size: 15 residues. From germline, CDR1 is MNHEY and CDR2 SVGAGI.